This T cell receptor (beta chain) was sequenced in a study of T-cell reconstitution after alpha-beta-depleted transplantation in children. In this sample, this clonotype turned up a few times. Its antigen is as yet unknown. This sample's TCRbeta library carried unique molecular identifier barcodes. Using its own MiXCR run on the PCR reads, TCRdb lists one record per CDR3 protein. The top ten clones hold over 2.5% of a sample with about 240,000 distinct CDR3 sequences, about 25% of them seen once. Points from the study as a whole: The origin of high day-60 TCRbeta diversity in some patients lay in surviving recipient T cells and thymic progenitors. Two months or so post-transplant, alpha-beta T cells reportedly derived from several hundred expanded graft clones. T-cell numbers and diversity one year post-transplant derived largely from freshly generated T cells.

The CDR3 spans 13 residues. After removal of 5 bases from V and 6 bases from J, the junction contained 3 bases not matched to a gene. Specimen: PBMCs, collected before TCRalphabeta/CD19-depleted stem cell transplant. This chain joins TRBV12-3 or TRBV12-4 and TRBJ2-2; the match to TRBD1 covers 7 bases. The TCR sequence derives from a girl aged 2 to 10 with Fanconi anemia, due to receive a stem cell transplant. As DNA, the CDR3 is TGTGCCAGCAGTCCCCAGGGGGCCGGGGAGCTGTTTTTT. Translated: CASSPQGAGELFF.